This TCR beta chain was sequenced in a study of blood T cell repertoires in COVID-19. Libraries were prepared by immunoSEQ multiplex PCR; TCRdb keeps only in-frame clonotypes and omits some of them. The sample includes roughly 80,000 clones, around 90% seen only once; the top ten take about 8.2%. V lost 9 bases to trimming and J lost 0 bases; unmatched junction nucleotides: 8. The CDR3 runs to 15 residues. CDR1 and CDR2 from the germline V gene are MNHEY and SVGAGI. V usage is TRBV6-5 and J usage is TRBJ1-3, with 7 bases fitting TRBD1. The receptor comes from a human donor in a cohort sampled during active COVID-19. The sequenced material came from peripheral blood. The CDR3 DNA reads TGTGCCAGTCACTTGGGACAGCTCTCTGGAAACACCATATATTTT. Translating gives CASHLGQLSGNTIYF.